The present entry profiles one T cell receptor (beta chain) with its context. This specimen comes from a study of blood T cell repertoires in COVID-19. About the study: Whether acute or convalescent, the COVID-19 samples came from the United States, Italy and Spain. Sources were T cells, B-cell-depleted T cells, or PBMCs; the material itself was cDNA or gDNA.

The V gene lost 6 bases and the J gene lost 3 bases, with 12 bases spanning the gap. The CDR3 has 13 residues. The germline CDR1 and CDR2 sequences are MNHEY and SVGAGI. Authors' analysis steps: Estimation of nucleated cell counts was performed using reference gene primer amplification. Measured with immunoSEQ multiplex PCR; TCRdb has only the in-frame clones, and not every one. V, J and clone size reflect that table, while D and trimming were determined from the DNA. The table records over 200,000 clones, more than 75% of them present only once. J is TRBJ2-7 and V is TRBV6-5; the D gene is possibly TRBD2 (5 bases). Sequenced input: peripheral blood. This TCR came from an elderly man with acute or convalescent COVID-19. Written as DNA, the CDR3 is TGTGCCAGCAGAAAGACTACAATCTACGAGCAGTACTTC. It codes for CASRKTTIYEQYF.